What follows are 18 T cell receptor beta chains derived from one specimen sequenced in a study of long-term antiretroviral therapy in people with HIV. Investigators performed immunoSEQ version v3.0 at survey level. Libraries were prepared by immunoSEQ multiplex PCR; TCRdb keeps only in-frame clonotypes and omits some of them. Of almost 30,000 clones listed, more than 85% are singletons. The starting material was unsorted PBMCs, obtained approximately 6.3 years after starting antiretroviral therapy. The receptors originated from a woman in her thirties or forties with HIV.

This chain connects TRBV6-5 to TRBJ1-2, with unresolved D. Germline-derived CDR1 and CDR2 are MNHEY and SVGAGI. The CDR3 totals 12 residues. V was clipped by 2 bases and J by 3 bases, with 4 bases between them. CDR3 nucleotide sequence: TGTGCCAGCAGTTACGTGGACTATGGCTACACCTTC. It translates to CASSYVDYGYTF.

The gene calls are TRBV30 and TRBJ1-4; no clear D. Germline lookup yields CDR1 GTSNPN and CDR2 SVGIG (reference sequence). The CDR3 spans 13 residues. V dropped 0 bases and J dropped 6 bases, with 8 bases sitting between them. The CDR3, as DNA: TGTGCCTGGAGTGTTGGTGCAGATGAAAAACTGTTTTTT. Amino acid sequence: CAWSVGADEKLFF.

The V gene is TRBV11-3, the J gene TRBJ2-2, with D perhaps TRBD1 or TRBD2 (6 bases each). The CDR3 contains 15 residues. Germline CDR1 is SGHNT and CDR2 is YENEEA. The V and J ends lost 0 bases and 4 bases respectively, with 9 bases between them. The CDR3 DNA reads as TGTGCCAGCAGCTTAGAGGGGGGCGTCACCGGGGAGCTGTTTTTT. This encodes CASSLEGGVTGELFF.

The chain joins TRBV7-9 to TRBJ1-2, with 11 bases lining up with TRBD1. The germline gives CDR1 SEHNR, CDR2 FQNEAQ (reference sequence). The CDR3 has 15 residues. The V gene end was trimmed by 5 bases and the J gene end by 6 bases; junction bases not matched to a gene: 8. CDR3 DNA: TGTGCCAGCAGCCCCTCCGGGGACAGGGGGAATGGCTACACCTTC. Translated, it gives CASSPSGDRGNGYTF.

J is TRBJ1-5 and V is TRBV7-8; no clear D gene. Germline V gene data show CDR1 as SGHVS and CDR2 as FQNEAQ. V was trimmed by 4 bases and J by 2 bases, leaving 9 bases between them. The CDR3 extends over 14 amino acids. This CDR3 is CASSSREGNQPQHF. As DNA, the CDR3 is TGTGCCAGCAGCTCGAGGGAAGGCAATCAGCCCCAGCATTTT.

The table lists this clone with a few counts. The chain couples TRBV7-2 to TRBJ1-6; 10 bases fit TRBD1. CDR3 length equals 17 residues. The V segment lost 2 bases and the J segment 7 bases; nucleotides outside the gene matches: 8. The germline V gene has CDR1 SGHTA and CDR2 FQGNSA. The DNA of the CDR3 is TGTGCCAGCAGCTTAAGGGCGGGACAGGGGTTGAATTCACCCCTCCACTTT. Amino acid sequence: CASSLRAGQGLNSPLHF.

The chain combines TRBV11-2 with TRBJ2-7; possibly TRBD2 for D (7 bases). This CDR3 is 17 amino acids long. Germline CDR1 and CDR2: SGHAT and FQNNGV. V lost 2 bases to trimming and J lost 8 bases, with 25 bases between them. The CDR3 protein is CASSLRGQMRGPAKQYF. The CDR3 nucleotides read TGTGCCAGCAGCTTACGAGGGCAGATGCGGGGGCCCGCCAAGCAGTACTTC.

The genes are TRBV6-1 and TRBJ1-6, with D possibly TRBD1 on 6 matching bases. This CDR3 contains 15 residues. From germline, CDR1 is MNHNS and CDR2 SASEGT. V was cut by 5 bases and J by 5 bases, with 13 bases left in between. CDR3 in amino acids: CASSPTGNDNSPLHF. DNA of the CDR3: TGTGCCAGCAGTCCCACAGGGAATGATAATTCACCCCTCCACTTT.

This clone was counted a single time. The V gene is TRBV7-9, the J gene TRBJ2-5, with D tentatively TRBD1 (5 bases). The length of the CDR3 is 11 residues. V lost 5 bases, J lost 5 bases, and 6 bases lay in between. CDR1 and CDR2 from the germline V gene are SEHNR and FQNEAQ (reference sequence). The CDR3 loop is CASSRQETQYF. DNA for the CDR3: TGTGCCAGCAGCCGACAGGAGACCCAGTACTTC.

The chain combines TRBV6-4 with TRBJ1-2, with TRBD1 matching 7 bases. This CDR3 spans 15 amino acids. V lost 0 bases, J lost 8 bases, and 9 bases stayed unmatched. Germline V lookup: CDR1 MRHNA, CDR2 SNTAGT. In nucleotides, the CDR3 is TGTGCCAGCAGTGACTCTTACCGGGACAGCGGCGGCTACACCTTC. Its translation: CASSDSYRDSGGYTF.

The chain employs TRBV4-3 and TRBJ1-4; the match to TRBD1 covers 9 bases. The CDR3 runs 16 residues. Germline CDR1 and CDR2: LGHNA and YSLEER. The V and J ends lost 6 bases and 6 bases, in that order; junction bases with no gene match: 11. The CDR3 loop reads CASRRTGADPYEKLFF. CDR3 coding DNA: TGCGCCAGCAGAAGGACAGGGGCGGACCCTTATGAAAAACTGTTTTTT.

V and J are TRBV7-2 and TRBJ2-1, with D possibly matching TRBD1 (5 bases). Trimming pared 5 bases from V and 0 bases from J, leaving 11 bases between. The CDR3 runs to 15 residues. Germline V gene sequence: CDR1 SGHTA, CDR2 FQGNSA. For the CDR3, the DNA is TGTGCCAGCAGCAGGGTGGGGCTCTCCTACAATGAGCAGTTCTTC. Protein sequence: CASSRVGLSYNEQFF. Variable domain in full (rest from reference TRBV7-2 and TRBJ2-1): GAGVSQSPSNKVTEKGKDVELRCDPISGHTALYWYRQSLGQGLEFLIYFQGNSAPDKSGLPSDRFSAERTGGSVSTLTIQRTQQEDSAVYLCASSRVGLSYNEQFFGPGTRLTVL.

The chain employs TRBV7-2 and TRBJ1-6; 9 bases agree with TRBD1. The CDR3 runs 15 residues. Germline trimming cut 3 bases from V and 10 bases from J; bases unmatched to any gene: 7. CDR1 and CDR2 (germline): SGHTA, FQGNSA. The CDR3 reads CASSFRTGEGSPLHF. The CDR3 DNA reads as TGTGCCAGCAGCTTTAGGACAGGGGAAGGATCACCCCTCCACTTT. Filled out from reference TRBV7-2 and TRBJ1-6, the complete variable domain reads GAGVSQSPSNKVTEKGKDVELRCDPISGHTALYWYRQSLGQGLEFLIYFQGNSAPDKSGLPSDRFSAERTGGSVSTLTIQRTQQEDSAVYLCASSFRTGEGSPLHFGNGTRLTVT.

This sequence joins TRBV13 and TRBJ2-1; possibly TRBD2 for D (6 bases). V shed 1 base and J shed 8 bases, with 9 bases lying between them. The germline V gene has CDR1 PRHDT and CDR2 FYEKMQ (reference sequence). The CDR3 contains 13 residues. CDR3 residues: CASSLVGGDEQFF. The CDR3 DNA follows: TGTGCCAGCAGCTTAGTAGGCGGGGATGAGCAGTTCTTC.

The chain has TRBV7-9 and TRBJ1-3, with D unresolved. Germline V gene sequence: CDR1 SEHNR, CDR2 FQNEAQ (reference sequence). V lost 1 base, J lost 3 bases, and 7 bases lay in between. The CDR3 has 14 amino acids. CDR3 region: CASSLDVGGNTIYF. CDR3 DNA sequence: TGTGCCAGCAGCTTAGACGTCGGTGGAAACACCATATATTTT.

The chain carries TRBV7-9 and TRBJ1-2, with D maybe TRBD1 (5 bases). There are 12 residues in the CDR3. CDR1 SEHNR and CDR2 FQNEAQ come from the germline V gene (reference sequence). V lost 1 base and J 11 bases, leaving 11 bases between the germline ends. In nucleotides, the CDR3 is TGTGCCAGCAGCTTAGTACAGGCAGGTTACACCTTC. Residues: CASSLVQAGYTF.

The chain carries TRBV7-2 and TRBJ1-5; 10 bases are a match to TRBD1. The ends lost 0 bases at V and 7 bases at J; junction bases unmatched: 3. Germline CDR1 is SGHTA and CDR2 is FQGNSA. The CDR3 contains 15 residues. This chain's CDR3 is CASSLAGTGEQPQHF. Here the CDR3 DNA reads TGTGCCAGCAGCTTAGCCGGGACAGGGGAACAGCCCCAGCATTTT.

The chain employs TRBV5-5 and TRBJ1-1; 9 bases fit TRBD1. Trimming at V came to 0 bases and at J to 4 bases, leaving 10 bases not matched to a gene. The CDR3 consists of 17 residues. Germline CDR1 reads SGHKS; CDR2 reads YYEKEE (reference sequence). Written as DNA, the CDR3 is TGTGCCAGCAGCTTGGTACTCTCCACAGGGGGCGGCACTGAAGCTTTCTTT. It specifies CASSLVLSTGGGTEAFF.